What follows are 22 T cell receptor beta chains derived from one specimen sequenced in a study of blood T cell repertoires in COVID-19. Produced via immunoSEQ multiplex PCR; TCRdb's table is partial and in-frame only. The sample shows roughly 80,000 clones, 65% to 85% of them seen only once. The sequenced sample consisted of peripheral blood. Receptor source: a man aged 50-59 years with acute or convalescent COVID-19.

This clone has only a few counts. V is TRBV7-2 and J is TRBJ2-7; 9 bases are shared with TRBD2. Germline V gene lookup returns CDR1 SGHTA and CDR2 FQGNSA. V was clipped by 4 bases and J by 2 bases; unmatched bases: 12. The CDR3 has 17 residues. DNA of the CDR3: TGTGCCAGCAGCTCAGGGCTAGCGGGGCCCCTCCCCTACGAGCAGTACTTC. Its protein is CASSSGLAGPLPYEQYF.

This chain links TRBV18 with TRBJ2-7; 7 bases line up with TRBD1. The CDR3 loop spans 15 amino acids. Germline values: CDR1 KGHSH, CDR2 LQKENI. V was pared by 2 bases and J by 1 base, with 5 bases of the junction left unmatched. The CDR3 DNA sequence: TGTGCCAGCTCACCAAATCGGGACAGTTCCTACGAGCAGTACTTC. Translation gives CASSPNRDSSYEQYF.

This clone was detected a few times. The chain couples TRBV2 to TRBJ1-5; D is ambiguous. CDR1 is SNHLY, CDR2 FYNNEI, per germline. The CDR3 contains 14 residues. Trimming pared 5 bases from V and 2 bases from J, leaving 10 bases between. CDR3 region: CASSQGTRNQPQHF. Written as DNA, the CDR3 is TGTGCCAGCAGTCAAGGTACTCGCAATCAGCCCCAGCATTTT.

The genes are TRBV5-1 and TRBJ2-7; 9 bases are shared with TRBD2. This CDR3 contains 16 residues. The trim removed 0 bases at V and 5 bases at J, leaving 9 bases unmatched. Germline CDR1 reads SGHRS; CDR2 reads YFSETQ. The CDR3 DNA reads TGCGCCAGCAGCTTGGGATTGCGGGGGGGCCTCAACGAGCAGTACTTC. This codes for CASSLGLRGGLNEQYF.

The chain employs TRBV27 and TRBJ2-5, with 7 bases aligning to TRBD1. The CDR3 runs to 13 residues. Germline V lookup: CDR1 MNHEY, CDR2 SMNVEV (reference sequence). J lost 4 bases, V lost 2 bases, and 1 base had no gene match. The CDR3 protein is CASSLNRGETQYF. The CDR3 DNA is TGTGCCAGCAGTTTAAACAGGGGAGAGACCCAGTACTTC.

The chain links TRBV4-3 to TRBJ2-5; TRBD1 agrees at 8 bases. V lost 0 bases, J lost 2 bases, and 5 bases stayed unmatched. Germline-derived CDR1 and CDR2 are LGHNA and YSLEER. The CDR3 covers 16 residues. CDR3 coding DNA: TGCGCCAGCAGCCAAGAAGGCAGGGGGCGTCAAGAGACCCAGTACTTC. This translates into CASSQEGRGRQETQYF.

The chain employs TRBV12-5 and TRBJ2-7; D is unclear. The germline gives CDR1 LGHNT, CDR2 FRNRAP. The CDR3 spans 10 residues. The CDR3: CAHYPYEQYF. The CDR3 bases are TGTGCCCACTACCCCTACGAGCAGTACTTC. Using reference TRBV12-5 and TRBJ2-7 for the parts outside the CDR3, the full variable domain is DARVTQTPRHKVTEMGQEVTMRCQPILGHNTVFWYRQTMMQGLELLAYFRNRAPLDDSGMPKDRFSAEMPDATLATLKIQPSEPRDSAVYFCAHYPYEQYFGPGTRLTVT.

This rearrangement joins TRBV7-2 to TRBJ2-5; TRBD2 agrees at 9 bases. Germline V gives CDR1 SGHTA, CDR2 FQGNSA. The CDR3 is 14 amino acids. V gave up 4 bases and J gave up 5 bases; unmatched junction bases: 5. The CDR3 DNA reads TGTGCCAGCAGCTCCAGGCGGGGGGGGGAGACCCAGTACTTC. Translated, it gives CASSSRRGGETQYF.

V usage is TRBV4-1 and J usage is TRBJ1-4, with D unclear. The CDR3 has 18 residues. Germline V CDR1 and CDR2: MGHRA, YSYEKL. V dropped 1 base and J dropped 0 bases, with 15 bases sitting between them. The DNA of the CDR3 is TGCGCCAGCAGCCAAGTGGCGCAACTAACCACAACTAATGAAAAACTGTTTTTT. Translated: CASSQVAQLTTTNEKLFF.

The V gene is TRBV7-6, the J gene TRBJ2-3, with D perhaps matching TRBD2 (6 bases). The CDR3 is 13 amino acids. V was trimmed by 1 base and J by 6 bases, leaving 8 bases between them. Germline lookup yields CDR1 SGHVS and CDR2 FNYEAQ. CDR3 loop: CASSLGSGDTQYF. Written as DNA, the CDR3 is TGTGCCAGCAGCTTAGGAAGCGGGGATACGCAGTATTTT.

The CDR3 protein is CASSLKTGWASYEQYF. The CDR3 coding sequence is TGTGCCAGCAGCTTAAAGACAGGATGGGCGTCCTACGAGCAGTACTTC. The chain is built from TRBV11-2 and TRBJ2-7; the D gene is possibly TRBD1 (6 bases). Germline values: CDR1 SGHAT, CDR2 FQNNGV. The CDR3 totals 16 residues. The germline V and J ends were trimmed by 2 bases and 1 base, with 15 bases remaining between them.

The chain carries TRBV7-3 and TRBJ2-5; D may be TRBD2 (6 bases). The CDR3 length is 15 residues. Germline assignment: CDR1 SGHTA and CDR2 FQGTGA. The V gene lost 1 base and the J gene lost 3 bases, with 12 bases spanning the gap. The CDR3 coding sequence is TGTGCCAGCAGCTTAAACGTTCCGGGGGAAGAGACCCAGTACTTC. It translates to CASSLNVPGEETQYF.

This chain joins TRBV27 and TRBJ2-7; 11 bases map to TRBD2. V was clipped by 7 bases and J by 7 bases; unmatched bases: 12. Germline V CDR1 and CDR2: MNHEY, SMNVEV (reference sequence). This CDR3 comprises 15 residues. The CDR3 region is CASIGGSGRAGEQYF. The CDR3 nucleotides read TGTGCCAGCATTGGGGGTAGCGGGAGGGCCGGGGAGCAGTACTTC.

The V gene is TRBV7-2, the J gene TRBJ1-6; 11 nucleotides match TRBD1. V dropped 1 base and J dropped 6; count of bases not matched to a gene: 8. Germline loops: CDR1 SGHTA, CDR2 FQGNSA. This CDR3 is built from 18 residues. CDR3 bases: TGTGCCAGCAGCTTAGTGTTTACCGGACAGGGGGCTAATTCACCCCTCCACTTT. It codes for CASSLVFTGQGANSPLHF.

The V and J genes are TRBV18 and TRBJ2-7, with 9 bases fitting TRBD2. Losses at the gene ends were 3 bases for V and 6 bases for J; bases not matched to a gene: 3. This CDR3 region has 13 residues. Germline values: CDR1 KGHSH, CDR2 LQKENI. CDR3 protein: CASSPTTSGEQYF. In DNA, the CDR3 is TGTGCCAGCTCACCGACGACTAGCGGCGAGCAGTACTTC.

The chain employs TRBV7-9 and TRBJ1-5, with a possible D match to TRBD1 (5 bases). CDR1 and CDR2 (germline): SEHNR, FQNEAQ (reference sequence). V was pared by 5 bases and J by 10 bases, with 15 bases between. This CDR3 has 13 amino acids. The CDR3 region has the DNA TGTGCCAGCAGCCCGGAGGGGTCCCTTCCCCAGCATTTT. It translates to CASSPEGSLPQHF.

Written as DNA, the CDR3 is TGTGCCAGCAGCTCGCCGGGACTAGCGGGAGGTCGCTCACTCTACGAGCAGTACTTC. Protein: CASSSPGLAGGRSLYEQYF. The chain joins TRBV7-9 to TRBJ2-7; the match to TRBD2 covers 15 bases. The CDR3 consists of 19 residues. J lost 3 bases, V lost 4 bases, and 13 bases had no gene match. The V gene's germline CDR1 is SEHNR and CDR2 FQNEAQ (reference sequence).

The CDR3 loop is CASSPSGRRVGEQYF. The CDR3 DNA reads as TGCGCCAGCAGCCCGAGCGGGAGAAGGGTCGGGGAGCAGTACTTC. The chain links TRBV4-1 to TRBJ2-7; TRBD2 matches 8 bases. CDR3 length equals 15 residues. Germline CDR1 reads MGHRA; CDR2 reads YSYEKL. V trimming: 4 bases; J trimming: 7 bases; junction bases outside the gene matches: 12.

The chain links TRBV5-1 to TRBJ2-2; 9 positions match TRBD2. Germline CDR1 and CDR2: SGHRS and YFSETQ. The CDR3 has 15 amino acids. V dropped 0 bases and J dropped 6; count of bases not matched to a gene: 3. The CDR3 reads CASSLDPSGAGELFF. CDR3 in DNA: TGCGCCAGCAGCTTGGATCCTAGCGGGGCCGGGGAGCTGTTTTTT.

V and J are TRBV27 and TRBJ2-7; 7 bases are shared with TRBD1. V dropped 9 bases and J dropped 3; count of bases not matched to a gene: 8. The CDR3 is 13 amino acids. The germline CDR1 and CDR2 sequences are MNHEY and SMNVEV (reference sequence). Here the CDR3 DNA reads TGTGCCAGTCAGCGAGGGGGCAACTACGAGCAGTACTTC. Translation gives CASQRGGNYEQYF.

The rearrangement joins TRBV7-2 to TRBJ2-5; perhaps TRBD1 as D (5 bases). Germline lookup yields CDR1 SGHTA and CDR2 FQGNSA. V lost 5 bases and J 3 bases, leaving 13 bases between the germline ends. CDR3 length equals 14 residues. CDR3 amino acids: CASSVSRGKETQYF. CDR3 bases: TGTGCCAGCAGCGTGAGTAGGGGTAAAGAGACCCAGTACTTC.

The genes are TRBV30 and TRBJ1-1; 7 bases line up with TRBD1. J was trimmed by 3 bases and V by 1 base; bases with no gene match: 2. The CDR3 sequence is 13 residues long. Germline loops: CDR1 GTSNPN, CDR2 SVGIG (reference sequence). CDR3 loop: CAWSEQGDTEAFF. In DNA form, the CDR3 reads TGTGCCTGGAGTGAGCAGGGGGACACTGAAGCTTTCTTT.